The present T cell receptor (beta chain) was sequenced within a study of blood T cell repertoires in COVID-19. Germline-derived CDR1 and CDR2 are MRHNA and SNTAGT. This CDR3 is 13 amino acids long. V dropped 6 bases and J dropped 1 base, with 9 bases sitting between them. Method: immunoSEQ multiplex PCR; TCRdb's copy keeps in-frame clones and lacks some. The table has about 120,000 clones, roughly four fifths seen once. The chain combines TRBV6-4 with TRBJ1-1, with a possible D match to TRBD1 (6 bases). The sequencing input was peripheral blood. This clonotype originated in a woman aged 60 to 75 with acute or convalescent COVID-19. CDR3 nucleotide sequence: TGTGCCAGCAGGATGGGGGCGAACACTGAAGCTTTCTTT. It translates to CASRMGANTEAFF.